This paragraph reports one T cell receptor (beta chain). Germline V gives CDR1 MNHNY, CDR2 SVGAGI (reference sequence). Trimming took 5 bases from V and 6 from J; bases not matched to a gene: 9. CDR3 length: 14 amino acids. These data originate in a study of cytomegalovirus exposure and HLA in healthy donors. Primers included in the PCR were 60 Vbeta and 13 Jbeta primers. Profiled with immunoSEQ multiplex PCR; TCRdb holds only in-frame clones, not every one. The sample contains roughly 230,000 clones, roughly 73% of which appear only once. The TCR was taken from a boy between 5 and 17 years old in good health and CMV-seronegative. The specimen was PBMCs. The chain has TRBV6-6 and TRBJ2-7, with 8 nucleotides matching TRBD2. DNA of the CDR3: TGTGCCAGCAGTGTGGCGGGGGGTAGTAGCGAGCAGTACTTC. Residues: CASSVAGGSSEQYF.